The clone carrying this TCR beta chain came up a few times. Its antigen remains unidentified. This record belongs to a study of CD8 T cells in ankylosing spondylitis. Whole-study findings and limits: Matched ankylosing spondylitis synovial fluid reportedly showed significant enrichment of disease-linked clones.

Construction of TCR beta libraries was performed using quantitative 5'-RACE with molecular barcodes. TCRdb reanalysed the 5' RACE reads using MiXCR and keeps one entry per CDR3 protein. The sample records 250,000 to 350,000 distinct CDR3 sequences, under 25% being singletons. V lost 0 bases, J lost 2 bases, and 7 bases lay in between. Germline CDR1 LGHNA, CDR2 YSLEER. This CDR3 is 14 amino acids long. Sequenced sample: blood, either unsorted or a sorted T cell fraction (not recorded which). The source of this sequence is a female donor with ankylosing spondylitis or in good health (not recorded which). V gene TRBV4-3 combines with J gene TRBJ2-5; no clear D. This chain's CDR3 is CASSQEIGQETQYF. The CDR3 DNA reads as TGCGCCAGCAGCCAAGAGATAGGACAAGAGACCCAGTACTTC.